The rows below give T cell receptor beta chains drawn from one sample of a study of T cell clonotyping in hematopoietic cell transplantation. Sequenced by immunoSEQ multiplex PCR; TCRdb stores in-frame clones only, minus some. The sample consists of approximately 42,000 clones, around 85% of them appearing once. The specimen comprised peripheral blood mononuclear cells, sampled before stem cell transplant. These receptors were collected from a man in his sixties with acute myeloid leukemia. Some clones in this sample may be carry-over from other donors' samples. Each CDR3 is given with its conserved first and last residue. D genes are given only for firm matches. Only part of the rows carry a size: once, few, many, or a class if the clone is expanded.

size,D,J,V,CDR3,DNA
.,.,TRBJ1-5,TRBV13,CASSLGDQPQHF,TGTGCCAGCAGCCTAGGGGATCAGCCCCAGCATTTT
.,.,TRBJ1-6,TRBV4-1,CASSQERTGLGSPLHF,TGCGCCAGCAGCCAAGAACGAACAGGGTTGGGTTCACCCCTCCACTTT
.,.,TRBJ2-3,TRBV29-1,CSAGRTYTDTQYF,TGCAGCGCTGGACGGACTTACACAGATACGCAGTATTTT
.,TRBD1,TRBJ1-5,TRBV19,CATRTGRNQPQHF,TGTGCCACCAGGACAGGGCGGAACCAGCCCCAGCATTTT
.,.,TRBJ1-1,TRBV18,CASSRAAMNTEAFF,TGTGCCAGCTCACGGGCAGCCATGAACACTGAAGCTTTCTTT
.,TRBD2,TRBJ2-1,TRBV7-6,CASSLIPTSGVAEQFF,TGTGCCAGCAGCTTAATTCCCACTAGCGGGGTGGCTGAGCAGTTCTTC
.,.,TRBJ1-2,TRBV2,CASSAQSNYGYTF,TGTGCCAGCAGTGCACAGTCTAACTATGGCTACACCTTC
.,TRBD1,TRBJ1-3,TRBV29-1,CSAKPQGAVDTIYF,TGCAGCGCTAAACCACAGGGGGCAGTGGACACCATATATTTT
once,.,TRBJ2-7,TRBV27,CASGYEQYF,TGTGCCAGCGGCTACGAGCAGTACTTC
.,.,TRBJ1-4,TRBV28,CAGGGRKYEKLFF,TGTGCCGGAGGGGGTCGGAAGTATGAAAAACTGTTTTTT
.,.,TRBJ1-2,TRBV7-2,CASSFGVNYGYTF,TGTGCCAGCAGCTTCGGGGTAAACTATGGCTACACCTTC